One sample yielded the 4 T cell receptor beta chains listed below, sequenced in a study of blood T cells in healthy people across ages. Using a J-beta primer mix together with a sample-barcoded 5' primer, a second PCR was run for roughly 6 to 12 cycles. TCRdb itself ran the 5' RACE reads through MiXCR, one entry per CDR3 protein. The sample yields 1.5 million to 2 million distinct CDR3 sequences, 28% seen once. Sample: blood. These receptors were collected from a woman aged 25 to 45 in good health.

The chain is built from TRBV7-2 and TRBJ2-3, with D maybe TRBD2 (6 bases). Trimming removed 5 bases from V and 6 bases from J, with 18 bases in between. The CDR3 is made up of 15 amino acids. Germline V gene lookup returns CDR1 SGHTA and CDR2 FQGNSA. CDR3 in DNA: TGTGCCAGCAGCCCACGGCGGGGAGTCAGCGATACGCAGTATTTT. It yields the protein CASSPRRGVSDTQYF.

CDR3 sequence (DNA): TGTGCCAGCAGTTTAGTTTGGGGAACTGAGCAGTTCTTC. Residues: CASSLVWGTEQFF. The chain employs TRBV27 and TRBJ2-1; no clear D. V was trimmed by 2 bases and J by 9 bases, leaving 11 bases between them. Germline V CDR1 and CDR2: MNHEY, SMNVEV (reference sequence). The CDR3 runs 13 residues.

About this clonotype: A much larger clone is a single base away; this may be a read error. For the CDR3, the DNA is TGTGCCCCGAACAAACCGGGAACCCCCTACAGTGAGCAGTTCTTC. Its protein is CAPNKPGTPYSEQFF. V and J are TRBV10-3 and TRBJ2-1, with D maybe TRBD2 (5 bases). The CDR3 extends over 15 amino acids. Germline V gene data show CDR1 as ENHRY and CDR2 as SYGVKD.

This clonotype was seen at least ten times. The gene calls are TRBV28 and TRBJ2-7; 8 positions match TRBD1. V lost 8 bases to trimming and J lost 3 bases; unmatched junction nucleotides: 6. This CDR3 spans 13 amino acids. Germline V gives CDR1 MDHEN, CDR2 SYDVKM. Here the CDR3 reads CASYGQGGYEQYF. The CDR3, as DNA: TGTGCCAGCTATGGACAGGGAGGCTACGAGCAGTACTTC.